Below, 5 T cell receptor beta chains from the same sample are listed, as sequenced in a study of blood T cell repertoires in COVID-19. Profiled with immunoSEQ multiplex PCR; TCRdb holds only in-frame clones, not every one. The sample holds approximately 400,000 clones, approximately 90% seen once. The specimen was PBMCs or T cells enriched from blood (not recorded which). All receptors derive from a woman between 18 and 29 years old who had recovered from COVID-19.

This clone was recorded once. This chain uses TRBV4-1 with TRBJ1-2; possible D gene TRBD1, 5 bases. V lost 0 bases to trimming and J lost 2 bases, with 10 bases between them. The CDR3 extends over 15 amino acids. Germline V gene sequence: CDR1 MGHRA, CDR2 YSYEKL. The CDR3 here is CASSQESRTNYGYTF. Here the CDR3 DNA reads TGCGCCAGCAGCCAAGAATCCCGGACAAACTATGGCTACACCTTC.

V gene TRBV5-1 combines with J gene TRBJ2-7; D unresolved. The germline gives CDR1 SGHRS, CDR2 YFSETQ. V was pared by 4 bases and J by 6 bases, with 11 bases between. The CDR3 is made up of 12 amino acids. The CDR3, as DNA: TGCGCCAGCAGCCCTGACTGGGTCGAGCAGTACTTC. This translates into CASSPDWVEQYF.

The J gene is TRBJ1-1, the V gene TRBV20-1; D is undetermined. Germline V lookup: CDR1 DFQATT, CDR2 SNEGSKA (reference sequence). The V gene lost 3 bases and the J gene lost 9 bases, with 8 bases spanning the gap. The CDR3 has 10 residues. CDR3 sequence: CSASPPQAFF. The CDR3 nucleotides are TGCAGTGCTAGTCCTCCCCAAGCTTTCTTT.

The chain combines TRBV6-5 with TRBJ2-3; 8 bases map to TRBD2. The V gene end was trimmed by 5 bases and the J gene end by 5 bases; junction bases not matched to a gene: 6. Germline CDR1 and CDR2: MNHEY and SVGAGI. This CDR3 is built from 14 residues. The CDR3 sequence is CASSPPGGRDTQYF. CDR3 DNA: TGTGCCAGCAGTCCCCCGGGGGGGAGAGATACGCAGTATTTT.

This rearrangement joins TRBV6-5 to TRBJ2-3; TRBD2 matches 10 bases. V lost 7 bases, J lost 3 bases, and 4 bases stayed unmatched. The CDR3 is made up of 14 amino acids. Looked up from germline, CDR1 is MNHEY and CDR2 is SVGAGI. Written as DNA, the CDR3 is TGTGCCAGCACCGGACTAGCGGAAACAGATACGCAGTATTTT. Encoded protein: CASTGLAETDTQYF.